This T cell receptor beta chain was identified during a study of blood T cell repertoires in COVID-19. Germline V lookup: CDR1 MDHEN, CDR2 SYDVKM. CDR3 length: 16 residues. After removal of 2 bases from V and 7 bases from J, the junction contained 11 bases not matched to a gene. Sequencing was performed with immunoSEQ multiplex PCR; in TCRdb, only in-frame clones are kept and a portion is missing. The data show about 200,000 clones, roughly 85% seen once. What was sequenced was peripheral blood. The gene calls are TRBV28 and TRBJ2-4, with 7 bases that match TRBD2. This clonotype was obtained from a woman at least 80 years old with acute or convalescent COVID-19. CDR3 nucleotides: TGTGCCAGCAGTTTACCTCTGGGGAGCGGGAACAACATTCAGTACTTC. Protein sequence: CASSLPLGSGNNIQYF.